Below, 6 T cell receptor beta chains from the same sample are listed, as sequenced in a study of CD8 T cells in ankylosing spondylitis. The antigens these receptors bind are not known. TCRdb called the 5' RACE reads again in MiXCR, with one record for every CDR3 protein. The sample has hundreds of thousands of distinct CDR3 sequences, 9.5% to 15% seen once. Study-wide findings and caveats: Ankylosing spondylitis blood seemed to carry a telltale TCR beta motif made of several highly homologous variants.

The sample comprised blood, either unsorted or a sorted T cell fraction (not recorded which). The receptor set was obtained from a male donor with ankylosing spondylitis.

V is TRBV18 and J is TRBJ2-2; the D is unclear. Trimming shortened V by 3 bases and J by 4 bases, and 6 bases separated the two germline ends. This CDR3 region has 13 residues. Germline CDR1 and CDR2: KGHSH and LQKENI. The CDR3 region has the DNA TGTGCCAGCTCACCTACACCCACCGGGGAGCTGTTTTTT. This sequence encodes CASSPTPTGELFF.

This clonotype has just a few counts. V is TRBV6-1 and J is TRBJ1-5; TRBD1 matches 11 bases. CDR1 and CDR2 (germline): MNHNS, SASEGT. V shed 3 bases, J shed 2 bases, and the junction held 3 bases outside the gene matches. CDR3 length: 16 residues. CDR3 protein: CASSEDRGLGNQPQHF. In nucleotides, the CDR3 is TGTGCCAGCAGTGAGGACAGGGGGCTGGGCAATCAGCCCCAGCATTTT.

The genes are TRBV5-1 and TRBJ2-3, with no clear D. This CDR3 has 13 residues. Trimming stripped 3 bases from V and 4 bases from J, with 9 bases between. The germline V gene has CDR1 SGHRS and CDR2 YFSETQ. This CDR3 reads CASSSPSADTQYF. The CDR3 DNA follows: TGCGCCAGCAGCTCACCGTCGGCAGATACGCAGTATTTT.

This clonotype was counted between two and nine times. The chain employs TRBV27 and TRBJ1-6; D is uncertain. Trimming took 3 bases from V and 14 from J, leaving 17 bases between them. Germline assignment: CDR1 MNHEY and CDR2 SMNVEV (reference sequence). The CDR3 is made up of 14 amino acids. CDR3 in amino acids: CASSFFPETVTLHF. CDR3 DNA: TGTGCCAGCAGTTTCTTTCCCGAGACCGTCACCCTCCACTTT.

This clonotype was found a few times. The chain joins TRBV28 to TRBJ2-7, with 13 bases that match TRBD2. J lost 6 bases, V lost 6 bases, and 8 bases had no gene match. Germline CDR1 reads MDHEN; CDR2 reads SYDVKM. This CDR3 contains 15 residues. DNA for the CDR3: TGTGCCAGCAGCCTCACTAGCGGGAGGGGCTTCGAGCAGTACTTC. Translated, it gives CASSLTSGRGFEQYF.

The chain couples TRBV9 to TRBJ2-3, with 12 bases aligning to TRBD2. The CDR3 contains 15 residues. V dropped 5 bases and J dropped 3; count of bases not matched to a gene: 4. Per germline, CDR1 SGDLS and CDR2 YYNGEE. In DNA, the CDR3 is TGTGCCAGCAGACGGACTAGCGGGAAGACAGATACGCAGTATTTT. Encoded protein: CASRRTSGKTDTQYF.